The 20 T cell receptor beta chains given below trace back to one sample, sequenced in a study of beta chain features in type 1 diabetes listed by TCRdb under 2018. Library preparation used the immunoSEQ multiplex PCR assay. The entire isolated RNA was reverse transcribed using the High Capacity cDNA Reverse Transcription Kit, and thus expressed TCRB transcripts were sequenced. TCRdb provides this immuneACCESS table in a form limited to in-frame rearrangements. Some clones are lacking; in checked studies, under half of them reflect an unresolved V gene, and why the rest are absent is not known. Across this sample there are 200,000 to 300,000 clones, with 68% seen only once. Of the sample, about 0.05% is held by the ten largest clones. The sequenced material came from naive CD4+ T cells from blood. The cell subset or site label here, explained by the study, means: true naive CD4+ T cells. Receptor source: a man aged 25-45 years in good health.

The rearrangement links TRBV28 to TRBJ1-1, with D perhaps TRBD1 (6 bases). Germline V gene sequence: CDR1 MDHEN, CDR2 SYDVKM. Between the trimmed V and J ends, which lost 6 bases and 1 base, there was a span of 15 bases. This CDR3 contains 15 residues. The CDR3 region has the DNA TGTGCCAGCAGAGACCTCGGGACAACGAACACTGAAGCTTTCTTT. It codes for CASRDLGTTNTEAFF.

This clone appeared a single time. This chain links TRBV15 with TRBJ2-2; D not resolved. In germline, CDR1 is LNHNV, CDR2 YYDKDF (reference sequence). Between the trimmed V and J ends, which lost 3 bases and 0 bases, there was a span of 5 bases. The CDR3 has 14 residues. The CDR3 loop reads CATSRVANTGELFF. For the CDR3, the DNA is TGTGCCACCAGCAGGGTAGCGAACACCGGGGAGCTGTTTTTT.

This clone has just a few counts. The gene calls are TRBV5-4 and TRBJ2-1; 9 nucleotides match TRBD2. CDR1 and CDR2 from the germline V gene are SGHNT and YYREEE (reference sequence). Unmatched junction bases numbered 12, after V lost 0 bases and J lost 8 bases. There are 17 residues in the CDR3. CDR3 protein: CASSLAGLAGISDEQFF. The CDR3 nucleotides read TGTGCCAGCAGCTTGGCCGGGCTAGCGGGGATTTCGGATGAGCAGTTCTTC.

J is TRBJ2-1 and V is TRBV9; no clear D gene. The germline V and J ends were trimmed by 0 bases and 14 bases, with 9 bases remaining between them. Germline CDR1 is SGDLS and CDR2 is YYNGEE. CDR3 length: 11 amino acids. CDR3 in amino acids: CASSVDATEFF. For the CDR3, the DNA is TGTGCCAGCAGCGTAGACGCAACGGAGTTCTTC. The full variable domain, in which reference TRBV9 and TRBJ2-1 provide the parts outside the CDR3, is DSGVTQTPKHLITATGQRVTLRCSPRSGDLSVYWYQQSLDQGLQFLIQYYNGEERAKGNILERFSAQQFPDLHSELNLSSLELGDSALYFCASSVDATEFFGPGTRLTVL.

To note about this clone: Other DNA sequences in the sample encode the same CDR3. V is TRBV7-9 and J is TRBJ2-1; D assignment may be TRBD1 or TRBD2 (5 bases each). The germline CDR1 and CDR2 sequences are SEHNR and FQNEAQ (reference sequence). This CDR3 spans 15 amino acids. V was cut by 0 bases and J by 4 bases, with 10 bases left in between. Here the CDR3 reads CASSLAGTAYNEQFF. CDR3 coding DNA: TGTGCCAGCAGCTTAGCCGGGACGGCGTACAATGAGCAGTTCTTC.

This clone was counted a few times. CDR3 coding DNA: TGTGCCTGGTTTGGACAGGGGGCTGGGGCCAACGTCCTGACTTTC. Amino acid sequence: CAWFGQGAGANVLTF. V usage is TRBV30 and J usage is TRBJ2-6; TRBD1 matches 10 bases. The CDR3 length is 15 residues. The V segment lost 5 bases and the J segment 2 bases; nucleotides outside the gene matches: 3. Germline V gives CDR1 GTSNPN, CDR2 SVGIG (reference sequence). The complete variable domain, with remaining parts taken from reference TRBV30 and TRBJ2-6, reads SQTIHQWPATLVQPVGSPLSLECTVEGTSNPNLYWYRQAAGRGLQLLFYSVGIGQISSEVPQNLSASRPQDRQFILSSKKLLLSDSGFYLCAWFGQGAGANVLTFGAGSRLTVL.

The V call is TRBV23-1, the J call TRBJ1-1, with D perhaps TRBD1 (5 bases). TRBV23-1 is labeled an ORF, and its function is uncertain. V shed 0 bases and J shed 3 bases, with 14 bases lying between them. This CDR3 region has 16 residues. The CDR3 DNA is TGCGCCAGCAGTCAATCAAATAGGGGCGCGTACACTGAAGCTTTCTTT. Amino acid sequence: CASSQSNRGAYTEAFF.

In DNA form, the CDR3 reads TGCGCCAGCAGCCAGACCCCGACTAGCCTCTACAATGAGCAGTTCTTC. Amino acids: CASSQTPTSLYNEQFF. The chain has TRBV4-1 and TRBJ2-1, with 7 positions matching TRBD2. The CDR3 runs to 16 residues. V lost 3 bases and J lost 3; bases outside the gene matches: 8. Germline CDR1 and CDR2: MGHRA and YSYEKL.

The chain is built from TRBV27 and TRBJ2-1; the D gene is possibly TRBD1 (6 bases). The CDR3 is made up of 12 amino acids. Trimming took off 4 bases at V and 12 bases at J, with 13 bases between the two ends. From germline, CDR1 is MNHEY and CDR2 SMNVEV (reference sequence). Here the CDR3 DNA reads TGTGCCAGCAGTTCAACAGGGTACGCGCAGTTCTTC. It translates to CASSSTGYAQFF.

The V gene is TRBV9, the J gene TRBJ2-1; either TRBD1 or TRBD2 may supply D (5 bases each). CDR3 length: 14 amino acids. Germline CDR1 SGDLS, CDR2 YYNGEE. V was shortened by 4 bases and J by 7 bases, with 15 bases between the two germline ends. The CDR3 protein is CASSPQLGENEQFF. DNA of the CDR3: TGTGCCAGCAGCCCACAACTGGGGGAAAATGAGCAGTTCTTC.

The DNA of the CDR3 is TGTGCCTGGAGTGTACCGGGCAGAGACTATGGCTACACCTTC. Translation: CAWSVPGRDYGYTF. The V and J genes are TRBV30 and TRBJ1-2; no reliable D call. V was pared by 0 bases and J by 3 bases, with 11 bases between. The CDR3 has 14 residues. Germline CDR1 and CDR2: GTSNPN and SVGIG (reference sequence).

The chain employs TRBV4-3 and TRBJ2-5; no clear D gene. The V gene's germline CDR1 is LGHNA and CDR2 YSLEER. Trimming took off 4 bases at V and 5 bases at J, with 11 bases between the two ends. This CDR3 is built from 13 residues. The CDR3 reads CASSPGPRETQYF. The CDR3 nucleotides read TGCGCCAGCAGCCCCGGGCCTCGGGAGACCCAGTACTTC.

The CDR3 loop is CATSRDFDSPYTF. The CDR3 nucleotides are TGTGCCACCAGCAGAGATTTCGACAGCCCCTACACCTTC. This chain connects TRBV15 to TRBJ1-2; TRBD1 is a possible D gene (5 bases). The CDR3 covers 13 residues. Germline loops: CDR1 LNHNV, CDR2 YYDKDF (reference sequence). The ends were cut back, 0 bases at V and 10 bases at J, with 12 bases in the middle.

The J gene is TRBJ2-4, the V gene TRBV7-2, with TRBD1 as a possible D gene (5 bases). V was cut by 1 base and J by 1 base, with 11 bases left in between. The V gene's germline CDR1 is SGHTA and CDR2 FQGNSA. This CDR3 region has 16 residues. CDR3 amino acids: CASSLGTGWAKNIQYF. The CDR3 DNA is TGTGCCAGCAGCTTAGGAACAGGCTGGGCCAAAAACATTCAGTACTTC.

The rearrangement links TRBV27 to TRBJ2-1, with TRBD1 matching over 7 bases. With 10 bases clipped from V and 0 bases from J, the junction kept 12 bases outside the gene matches. From germline, CDR1 is MNHEY and CDR2 SMNVEV (reference sequence). The CDR3 is 16 residues long. CDR3 in DNA: TGTGCCATCAGCCTAAGGGGGCACAGCTCCTACAATGAGCAGTTCTTC. This gives the protein CAISLRGHSSYNEQFF.

The chain links TRBV29-1 to TRBJ2-7, with unresolved D. CDR1 SQVTM and CDR2 ANQGSEA come from the germline V gene. V lost 4 bases and J 0 bases, leaving 10 bases between the germline ends. The CDR3 contains 13 residues. The CDR3 is CSVGGGRSYEQYF. CDR3 sequence (DNA): TGCAGCGTTGGAGGTGGCCGCTCCTACGAGCAGTACTTC.

A remark on this clone: Other DNA sequences in the sample encode the same CDR3. The chain links TRBV25-1 to TRBJ2-7; D is unclear. The germline V gene encodes CDR1 MGHDK and CDR2 SYGVNS. Trimming removed 6 bases from V and 4 bases from J, with 7 bases in between. The CDR3 consists of 11 residues. The CDR3: CASSAGYEQYF. In DNA form, the CDR3 reads TGTGCCAGCAGCGCCGGTTACGAGCAGTACTTC.

This clone appeared a single time. The chain carries TRBV5-6 and TRBJ2-7, with a tentative D call TRBD1 (5 bases). The CDR3 covers 13 residues. V was pared by 2 bases and J by 4 bases, with 10 bases between. Germline CDR1 SGHDT, CDR2 YYEEEE. CDR3 protein: CASSFGSGYEQYF. CDR3 nucleotides: TGTGCCAGCAGCTTCGGGTCAGGGTACGAGCAGTACTTC.

The V call is TRBV5-6, the J call TRBJ2-1, with D possibly being TRBD1 (6 bases). Germline V gene sequence: CDR1 SGHDT, CDR2 YYEEEE. The CDR3 length is 15 residues. The V gene lost 0 bases and the J gene lost 2 bases, with 9 bases spanning the gap. CDR3 in amino acids: CASSLEDRPYNEQFF. The CDR3 DNA reads as TGTGCCAGCAGCTTGGAGGACAGACCCTACAATGAGCAGTTCTTC.

V usage is TRBV2 and J usage is TRBJ2-3, with D unclear. The CDR3 runs 15 residues. Germline CDR1 reads SNHLY; CDR2 reads FYNNEI. V was cut by 8 bases and J by 1 base, with 16 bases left in between. The CDR3 spells CASLVSTLRTDTQYF. The CDR3 region has the DNA TGTGCCAGCCTCGTTTCGACGCTTCGCACAGATACGCAGTATTTT.